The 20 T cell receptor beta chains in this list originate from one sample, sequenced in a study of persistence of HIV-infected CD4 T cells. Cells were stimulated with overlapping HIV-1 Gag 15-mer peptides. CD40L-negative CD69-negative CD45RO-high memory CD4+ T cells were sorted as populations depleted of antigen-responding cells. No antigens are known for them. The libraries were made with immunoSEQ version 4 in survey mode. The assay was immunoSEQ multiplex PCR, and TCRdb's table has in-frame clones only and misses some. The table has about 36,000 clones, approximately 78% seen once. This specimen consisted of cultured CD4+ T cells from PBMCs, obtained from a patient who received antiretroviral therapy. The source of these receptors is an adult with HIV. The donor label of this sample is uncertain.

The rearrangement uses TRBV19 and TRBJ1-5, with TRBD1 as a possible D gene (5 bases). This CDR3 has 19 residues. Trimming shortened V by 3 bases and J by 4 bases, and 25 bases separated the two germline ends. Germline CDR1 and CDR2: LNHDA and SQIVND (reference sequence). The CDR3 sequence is CASSISNGAQGFKNQPQHF. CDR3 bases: TGTGCCAGTAGTATTAGTAATGGGGCCCAGGGTTTTAAAAATCAGCCCCAGCATTTT.

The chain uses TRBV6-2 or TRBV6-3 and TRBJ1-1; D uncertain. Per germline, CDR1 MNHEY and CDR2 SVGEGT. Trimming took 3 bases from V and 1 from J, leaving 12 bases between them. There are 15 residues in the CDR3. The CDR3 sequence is CASSYVPGANTEAFF. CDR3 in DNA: TGTGCCAGCAGTTATGTGCCAGGTGCGAACACTGAAGCTTTCTTT.

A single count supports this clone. CDR3 amino acids: CASSIGQGGSGELFF. CDR3 DNA: TGTGCCAGTAGTATAGGGCAGGGGGGAAGCGGGGAGCTGTTTTTT. This chain uses TRBV19 with TRBJ2-2, with D maybe TRBD1 (7 bases). The CDR3 has 15 residues. Trimming took off 1 base at V and 7 bases at J, with 13 bases between the two ends. Germline V CDR1 and CDR2: LNHDA, SQIVND (reference sequence).

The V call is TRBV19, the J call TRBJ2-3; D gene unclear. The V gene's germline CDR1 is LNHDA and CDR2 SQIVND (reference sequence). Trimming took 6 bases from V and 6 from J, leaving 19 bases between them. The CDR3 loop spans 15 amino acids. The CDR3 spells CASSTDGHRADTQYF. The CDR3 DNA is TGTGCCAGTAGCACGGACGGCCATCGCGCGGATACGCAGTATTTT.

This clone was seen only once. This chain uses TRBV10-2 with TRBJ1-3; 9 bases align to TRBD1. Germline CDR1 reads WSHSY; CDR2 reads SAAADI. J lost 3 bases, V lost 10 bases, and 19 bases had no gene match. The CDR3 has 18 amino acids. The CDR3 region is CATSAGGTGSFYGNTIYF. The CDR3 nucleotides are TGCGCCACTAGTGCGGGGGGGACAGGGAGCTTTTATGGAAACACCATATATTTT.

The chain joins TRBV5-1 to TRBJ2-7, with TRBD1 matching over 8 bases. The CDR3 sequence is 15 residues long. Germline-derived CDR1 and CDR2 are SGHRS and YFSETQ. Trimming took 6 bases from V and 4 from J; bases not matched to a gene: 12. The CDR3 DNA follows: TGCGCCAGCACCCCAGGGGGCCCCCTTTCATACGAGCAGTACTTC. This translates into CASTPGGPLSYEQYF.

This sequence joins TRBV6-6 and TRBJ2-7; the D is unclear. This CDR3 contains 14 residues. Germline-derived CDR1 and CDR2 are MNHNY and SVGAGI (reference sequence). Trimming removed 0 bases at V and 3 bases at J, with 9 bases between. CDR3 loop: CASSYSYSLYEQYV. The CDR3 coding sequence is TGTGCCAGCAGTTACTCCTACAGCCTCTACGAGCAGTACGTC.

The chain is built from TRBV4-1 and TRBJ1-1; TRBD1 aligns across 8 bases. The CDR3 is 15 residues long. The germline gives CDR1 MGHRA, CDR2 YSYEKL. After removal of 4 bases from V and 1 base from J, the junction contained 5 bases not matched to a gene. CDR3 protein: CASSRIGQGNTEAFF. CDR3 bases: TGCGCCAGCAGCCGAATCGGACAGGGGAACACTGAAGCTTTCTTT.

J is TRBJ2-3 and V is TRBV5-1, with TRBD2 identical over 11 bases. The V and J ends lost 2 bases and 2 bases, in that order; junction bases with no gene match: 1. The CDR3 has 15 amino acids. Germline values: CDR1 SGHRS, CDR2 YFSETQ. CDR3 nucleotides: TGCGCCAGCAGCTTTAGCGGGGGGGCCACAGATACGCAGTATTTT. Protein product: CASSFSGGATDTQYF.

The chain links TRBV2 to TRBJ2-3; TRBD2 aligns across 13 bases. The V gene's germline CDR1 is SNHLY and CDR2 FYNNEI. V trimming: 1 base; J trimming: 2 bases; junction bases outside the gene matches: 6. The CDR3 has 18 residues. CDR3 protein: CASSEERTSGGSTDTQYF. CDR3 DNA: TGTGCCAGCAGTGAAGAGCGGACTAGCGGGGGCTCCACAGATACGCAGTATTTT.

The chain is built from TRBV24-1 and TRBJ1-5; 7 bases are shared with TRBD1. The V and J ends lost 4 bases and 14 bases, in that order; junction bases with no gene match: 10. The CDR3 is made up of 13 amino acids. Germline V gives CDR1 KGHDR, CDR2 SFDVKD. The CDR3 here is CATSDQWDRQKHF. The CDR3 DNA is TGTGCCACCAGTGACCAATGGGACAGACAAAAGCATTTT.

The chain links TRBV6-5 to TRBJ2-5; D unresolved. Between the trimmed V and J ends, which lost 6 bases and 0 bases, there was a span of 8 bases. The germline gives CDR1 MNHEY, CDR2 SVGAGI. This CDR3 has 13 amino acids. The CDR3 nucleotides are TGTGCCAGCAGCGCAGAGTACCAAGAGACCCAGTACTTC. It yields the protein CASSAEYQETQYF.

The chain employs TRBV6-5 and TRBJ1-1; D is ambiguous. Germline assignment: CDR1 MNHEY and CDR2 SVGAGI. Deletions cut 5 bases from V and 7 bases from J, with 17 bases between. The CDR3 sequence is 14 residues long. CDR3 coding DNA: TGTGCCAGCAGTCCCTCCCCAGACGGGAATGAAGCTTTCTTT. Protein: CASSPSPDGNEAFF.

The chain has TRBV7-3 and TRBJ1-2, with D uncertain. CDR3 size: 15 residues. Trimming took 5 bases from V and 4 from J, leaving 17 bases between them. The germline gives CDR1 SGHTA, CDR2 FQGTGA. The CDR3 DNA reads TGTGCCAGCAGCCTAGGGCGGGGAGGCGCCTATGGCTACACCTTC. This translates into CASSLGRGGAYGYTF.

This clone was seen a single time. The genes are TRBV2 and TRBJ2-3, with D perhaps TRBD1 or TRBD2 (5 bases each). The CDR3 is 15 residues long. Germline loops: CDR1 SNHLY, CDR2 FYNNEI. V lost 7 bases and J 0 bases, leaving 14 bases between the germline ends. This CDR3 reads CASNQGRPSTDTQYF. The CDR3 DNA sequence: TGTGCCAGCAACCAGGGACGGCCTAGCACAGATACGCAGTATTTT.

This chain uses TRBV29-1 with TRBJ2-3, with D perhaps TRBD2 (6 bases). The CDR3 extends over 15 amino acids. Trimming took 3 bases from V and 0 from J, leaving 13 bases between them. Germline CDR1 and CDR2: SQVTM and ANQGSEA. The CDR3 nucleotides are TGCAGCGTTGACGGGGGTACGTGGAGCACAGATACGCAGTATTTT. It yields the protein CSVDGGTWSTDTQYF.

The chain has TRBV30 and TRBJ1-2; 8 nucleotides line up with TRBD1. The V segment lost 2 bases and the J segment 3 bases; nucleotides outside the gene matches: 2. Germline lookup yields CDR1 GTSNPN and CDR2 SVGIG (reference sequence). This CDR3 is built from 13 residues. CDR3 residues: CAWSRGQDYGYTF. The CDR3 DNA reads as TGTGCCTGGAGTAGGGGACAGGACTATGGCTACACCTTC.

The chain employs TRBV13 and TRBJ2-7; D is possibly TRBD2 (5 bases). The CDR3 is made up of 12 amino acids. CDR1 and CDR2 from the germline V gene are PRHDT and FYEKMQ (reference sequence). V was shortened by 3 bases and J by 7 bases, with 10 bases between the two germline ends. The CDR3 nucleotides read TGTGCCAGCAGCTTGCGGAGGCGGGAGCAGTACTTC. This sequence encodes CASSLRRREQYF.

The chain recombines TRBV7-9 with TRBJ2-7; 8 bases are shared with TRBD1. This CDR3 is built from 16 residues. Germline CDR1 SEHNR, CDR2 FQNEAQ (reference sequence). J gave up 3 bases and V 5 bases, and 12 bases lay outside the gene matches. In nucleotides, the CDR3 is TGTGCCAGCAGCGCCCCCCCGGGACAGGAGTTCTACGAGCAGTACTTC. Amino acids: CASSAPPGQEFYEQYF.

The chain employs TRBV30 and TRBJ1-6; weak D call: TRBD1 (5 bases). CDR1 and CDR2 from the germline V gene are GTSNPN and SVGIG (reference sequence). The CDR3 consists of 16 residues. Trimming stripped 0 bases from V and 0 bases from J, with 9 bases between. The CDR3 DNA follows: TGTGCCTGGAGTGTACGTGGGGGCTCCTATAATTCACCCCTCCACTTT. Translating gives CAWSVRGGSYNSPLHF.